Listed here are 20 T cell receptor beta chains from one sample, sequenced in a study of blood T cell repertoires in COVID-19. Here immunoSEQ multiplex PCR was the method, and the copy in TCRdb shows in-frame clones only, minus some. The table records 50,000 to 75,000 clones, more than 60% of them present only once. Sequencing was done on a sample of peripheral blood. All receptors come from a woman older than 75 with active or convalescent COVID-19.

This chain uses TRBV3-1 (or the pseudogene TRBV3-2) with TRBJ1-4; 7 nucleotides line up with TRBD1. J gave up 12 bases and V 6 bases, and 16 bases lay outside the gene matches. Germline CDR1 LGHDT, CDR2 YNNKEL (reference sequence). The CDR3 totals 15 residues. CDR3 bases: TGTGCCAGCAGACACTTAGTAGACAGGGCGTCTGAACTGTTTTTT. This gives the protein CASRHLVDRASELFF.

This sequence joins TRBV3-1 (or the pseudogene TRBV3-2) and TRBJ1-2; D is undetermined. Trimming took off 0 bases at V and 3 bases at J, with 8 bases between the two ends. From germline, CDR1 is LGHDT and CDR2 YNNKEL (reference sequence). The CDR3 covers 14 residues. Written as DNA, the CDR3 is TGTGCCAGCAGCCAAGATTCCTCTTACTATGGCTACACCTTC. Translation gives CASSQDSSYYGYTF.

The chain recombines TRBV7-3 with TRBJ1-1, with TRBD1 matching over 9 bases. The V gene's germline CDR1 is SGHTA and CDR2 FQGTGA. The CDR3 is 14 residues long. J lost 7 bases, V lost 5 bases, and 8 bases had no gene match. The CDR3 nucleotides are TGTGCCAGCAGCCAAGGGGCGACAGGGGGTGAAGCTTTCTTT. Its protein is CASSQGATGGEAFF.

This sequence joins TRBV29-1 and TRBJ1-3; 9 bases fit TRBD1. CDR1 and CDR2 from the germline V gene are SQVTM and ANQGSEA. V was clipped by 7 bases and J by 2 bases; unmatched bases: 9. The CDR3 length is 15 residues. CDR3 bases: TGCAGCGGGGGGGGACAGGGAAAAGCTGGAAACACCATATATTTT. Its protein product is CSGGGQGKAGNTIYF.

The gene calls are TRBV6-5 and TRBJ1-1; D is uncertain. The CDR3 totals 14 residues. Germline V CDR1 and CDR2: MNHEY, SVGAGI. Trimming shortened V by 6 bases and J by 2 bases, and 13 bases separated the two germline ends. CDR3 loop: CASRPLGVNTEAFF. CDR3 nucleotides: TGTGCCAGCAGACCCCTCGGAGTAAACACTGAAGCTTTCTTT.

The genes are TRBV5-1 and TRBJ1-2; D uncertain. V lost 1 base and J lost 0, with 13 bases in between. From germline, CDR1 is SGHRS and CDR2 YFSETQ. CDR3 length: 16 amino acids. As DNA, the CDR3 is TGCGCCAGCAGCTTGATATTAGGAGGTACTAACTATGGCTACACCTTC. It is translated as CASSLILGGTNYGYTF.

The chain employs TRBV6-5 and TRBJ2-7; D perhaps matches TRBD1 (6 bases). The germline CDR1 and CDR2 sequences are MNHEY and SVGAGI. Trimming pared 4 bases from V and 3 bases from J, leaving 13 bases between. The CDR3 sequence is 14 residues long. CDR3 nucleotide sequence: TGTGCCAGCAGTTGGGACACCTCAAGCTACGAGCAGTACTTC. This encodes CASSWDTSSYEQYF.

The CDR3: CASSSGQGNEKLFF. In DNA form, the CDR3 reads TGCGCCAGCAGCTCGGGACAGGGTAATGAAAAACTGTTTTTT. V and J are TRBV5-1 and TRBJ1-4, with TRBD1 identical over 9 bases. V lost 3 bases, J lost 4 bases, and 1 base stayed unmatched. Per germline, CDR1 SGHRS and CDR2 YFSETQ. This CDR3 comprises 14 residues.

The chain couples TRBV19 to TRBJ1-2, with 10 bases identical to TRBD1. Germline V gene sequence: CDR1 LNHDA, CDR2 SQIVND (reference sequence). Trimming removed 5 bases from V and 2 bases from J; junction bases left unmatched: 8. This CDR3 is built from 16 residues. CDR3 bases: TGTGCCAGTAGTCTCGCCGGGACAGGGGAGAACTATGGCTACACCTTC. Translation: CASSLAGTGENYGYTF.

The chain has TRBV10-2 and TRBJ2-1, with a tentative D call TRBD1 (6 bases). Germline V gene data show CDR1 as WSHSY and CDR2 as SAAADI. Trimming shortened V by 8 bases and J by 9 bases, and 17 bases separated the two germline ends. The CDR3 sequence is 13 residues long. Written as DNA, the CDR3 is TGCGCCAGCTCAAAGGGGGTCTATGCTGAGCAGTTCTTC. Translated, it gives CASSKGVYAEQFF.

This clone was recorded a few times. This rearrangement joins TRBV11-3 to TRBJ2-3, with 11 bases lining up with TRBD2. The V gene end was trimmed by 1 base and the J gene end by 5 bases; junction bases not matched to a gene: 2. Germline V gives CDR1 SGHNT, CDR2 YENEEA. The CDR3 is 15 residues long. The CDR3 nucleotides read TGTGCCAGCAGCTTAGGTGGGACTAGCGGAGATACGCAGTATTTT. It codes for CASSLGGTSGDTQYF.

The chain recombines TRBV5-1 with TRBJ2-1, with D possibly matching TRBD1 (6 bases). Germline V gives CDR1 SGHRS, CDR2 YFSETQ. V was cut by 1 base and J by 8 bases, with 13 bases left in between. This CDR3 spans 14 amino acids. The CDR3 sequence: CASSLQGLFDEQFF. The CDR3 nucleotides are TGCGCCAGCAGCTTGCAGGGGCTATTCGATGAGCAGTTCTTC.

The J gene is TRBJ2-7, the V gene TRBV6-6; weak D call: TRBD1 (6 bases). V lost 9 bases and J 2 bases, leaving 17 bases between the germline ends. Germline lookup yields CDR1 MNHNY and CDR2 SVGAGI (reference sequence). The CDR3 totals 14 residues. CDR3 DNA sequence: TGTGCCAGTACTCAGGCAGGGGTGGCCTACGAGCAGTACTTC. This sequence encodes CASTQAGVAYEQYF.

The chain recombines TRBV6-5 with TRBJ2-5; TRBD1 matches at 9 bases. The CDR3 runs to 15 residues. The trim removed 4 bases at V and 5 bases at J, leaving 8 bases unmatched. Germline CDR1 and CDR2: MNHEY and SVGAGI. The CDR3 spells CASSSNRGHRETQYF. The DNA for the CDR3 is TGTGCCAGCAGTTCGAACAGGGGGCATCGGGAGACCCAGTACTTC.

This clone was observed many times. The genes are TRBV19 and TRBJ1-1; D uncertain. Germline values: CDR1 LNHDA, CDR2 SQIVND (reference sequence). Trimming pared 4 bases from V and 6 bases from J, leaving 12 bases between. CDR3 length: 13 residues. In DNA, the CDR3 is TGTGCCAGTAGTACCTTACGGGTGGCTGAAGCTTTCTTT. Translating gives CASSTLRVAEAFF.

The CDR3 here is CASRTDSYNSPLHF. The CDR3 DNA follows: TGTGCCAGCAGGACGGACAGCTATAATTCACCCCTCCACTTT. The rearrangement joins TRBV2 to TRBJ1-6; tentative D call: TRBD1 (6 bases). The V and J ends lost 6 bases and 3 bases respectively, with 9 bases between them. Per the germline V gene, CDR1 is SNHLY and CDR2 is FYNNEI. The CDR3 has 14 amino acids.

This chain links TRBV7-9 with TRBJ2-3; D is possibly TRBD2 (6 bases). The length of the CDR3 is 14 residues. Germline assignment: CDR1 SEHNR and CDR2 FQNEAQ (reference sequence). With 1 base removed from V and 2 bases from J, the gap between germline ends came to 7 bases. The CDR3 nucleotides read TGTGCCAGCAGCTTAGGCGGGGACACAGATACGCAGTATTTT. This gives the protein CASSLGGDTDTQYF.

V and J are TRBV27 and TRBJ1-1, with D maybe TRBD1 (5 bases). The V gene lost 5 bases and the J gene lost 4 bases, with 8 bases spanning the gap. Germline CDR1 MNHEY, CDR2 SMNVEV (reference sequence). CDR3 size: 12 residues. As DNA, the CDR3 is TGTGCCAGCAGTGTAAGGGGCACTGAAGCTTTCTTT. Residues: CASSVRGTEAFF.

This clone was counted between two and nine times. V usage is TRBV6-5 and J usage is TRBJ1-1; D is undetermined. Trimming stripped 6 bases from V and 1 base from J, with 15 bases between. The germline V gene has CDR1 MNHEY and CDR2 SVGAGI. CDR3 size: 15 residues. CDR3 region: CASSERVPENTEAFF. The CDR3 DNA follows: TGTGCCAGCAGCGAGCGCGTGCCCGAGAACACTGAAGCTTTCTTT.

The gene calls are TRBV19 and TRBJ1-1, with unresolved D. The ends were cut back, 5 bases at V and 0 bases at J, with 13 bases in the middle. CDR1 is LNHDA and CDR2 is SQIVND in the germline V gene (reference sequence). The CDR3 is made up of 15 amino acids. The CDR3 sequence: CASSPRITMNTEAFF. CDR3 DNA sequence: TGTGCCAGTAGTCCGAGGATTACTATGAACACTGAAGCTTTCTTT.